These T cell receptor beta chains were read from a single sample in a study of early T cells in non-severe SARS-CoV-2 infection. TCRdb independently ran MiXCR on the 5' RACE reads; one entry per CDR3 protein. The data hold tens of thousands of distinct CDR3 sequences, with roughly 9% observed a single time. The sequences come from whole blood, collected at baseline. Receptor source: an adult who was a healthcare worker with PCR-confirmed SARS-CoV-2 infection or an uninfected control (not recorded which). Each CDR3 is given with its conserved first and last residue. D genes are given only for firm matches. Clone size is not always given. Where it is, it says once, few, many or a class for expanded clones.

V gene	D gene	J gene	clone size	CDR3 DNA	CDR3 protein
TRBV11-2	TRBD2	TRBJ2-3	.	TGTGCCAGCAGCTTACGTCTAGCGGGAGAATCAGATACGCAGTATTTT	CASSLRLAGESDTQYF
TRBV28	TRBD1	TRBJ2-7	many	TGTGCCAGCACTACCCCGGGACAGGGGGCGATCGAGCAGTACTTC	CASTTPGQGAIEQYF
TRBV11-2	TRBD2	TRBJ2-2	few	TGTGCCAGCAGCTTCCCGGGGAGGGCTGGTGGCACCGGGGAGCTGTTTTTT	CASSFPGRAGGTGELFF
TRBV20-1	.	TRBJ2-1	few	TGCAGTGCTATGCGGGTGAGCTCCTACAATGAGCAGTTCTTC	CSAMRVSSYNEQFF
TRBV6-6	.	TRBJ2-5	many	TGTGCCAGCAGTTACTCGACTGGTCCCAGGTTCCAAGAGACCCAGTACTTC	CASSYSTGPRFQETQYF
TRBV5-5	TRBD2	TRBJ2-2	few	TGTGCCAGCAGCCGGGGACTAGCAGGAAACACCGGGGAGCTGTTTTTT	CASSRGLAGNTGELFF
TRBV11-2	.	TRBJ2-7	.	TGTGCCAGCAGCTTTCGGACAGTCGGGGAGCAGTACTTC	CASSFRTVGEQYF
TRBV11-2	.	TRBJ1-6	many	TGTGCCAGCAGCCAAGGGACACGTGGGAATTCACCCCTCCACTTT	CASSQGTRGNSPLHF
TRBV7-9	TRBD1	TRBJ1-6	few	TGTGCCAGCAGCTCACCGGGACAGCAAAATTCACCCCTCCACTTT	CASSSPGQQNSPLHF
TRBV6-1	TRBD1	TRBJ1-1	few	TGTGCCAGCAGTGGAACCCTCAGGGGGAAGGGAACTGAAGCTTTCTTT	CASSGTLRGKGTEAFF
TRBV13	TRBD2	TRBJ2-7	medium-sized	TGTGCCAGCCGACTATGGGGGACTACCTACGAGCAGTACTTC	CASRLWGTTYEQYF
TRBV29-1	.	TRBJ2-7	.	TGCAGCGCCCAAGAGTGGGCCGCGGATTCTCACGAGCAGTACTTC	CSAQEWAADSHEQYF
TRBV12-3/TRBV12-4	TRBD1	TRBJ1-5	few	TGTGCCAGCACATCCGTCCAGGGGGCCGCACTTAATCAGCCCCAGCATTTT	CASTSVQGAALNQPQHF
TRBV18	TRBD2	TRBJ2-3	many	TGTGCCAGCTCACCCCTTAGCGGGGGGGGCACAGATACGCAGTATTTT	CASSPLSGGGTDTQYF
TRBV6-1	.	TRBJ2-7	.	TGTGCCAGCAGAGGTTACGAGCAGTACTTC	CASRGYEQYF
TRBV28	.	TRBJ2-7	many	TGTGCCAGCAGTTATGGGGGGGACAACTCCTACGAGCAGTACTTC	CASSYGGDNSYEQYF
TRBV5-1	.	TRBJ1-1	few	TGCGCCAGCAGCTTGGACAGGGCGAACACTGAAGCTTTCTTT	CASSLDRANTEAFF
TRBV11-3	.	TRBJ2-1	.	TGTGCCAGCAGCTTAAGCGGTCTCTACAATGAGCAGTTCTTC	CASSLSGLYNEQFF
TRBV9	.	TRBJ1-2	many	TGTGCCAGCAGCGTAGGTCGTGAGGCTTCTGCTAACTATGGCTACACCTTC	CASSVGREASANYGYTF
TRBV18	.	TRBJ2-1	few	TGTGCCAGCTCACCCCAGGAGTATAGATTCGATGAGCAGTTCTTC	CASSPQEYRFDEQFF
TRBV27	TRBD1	TRBJ2-4	.	TGTGCCAGCAGTTCCGGGACAGAGGGAAACATTCAGTACTTC	CASSSGTEGNIQYF
TRBV3-1	.	TRBJ2-7	.	TGTGCCAGCAGCCAACGGGAAGGCTCCTACGAGCAGTACTTC	CASSQREGSYEQYF
TRBV7-6	TRBD2	TRBJ2-1	many	TGTGCCAGCAGCTTGATGACTAGCGGATTTTACAATGAGCAGTTCTTC	CASSLMTSGFYNEQFF
TRBV5-4	TRBD1	TRBJ1-1	.	TGTGCCAGCAGCTTGGCCCCAGGGGGAGGTACTGAAGCTTTCTTT	CASSLAPGGGTEAFF
TRBV11-2	.	TRBJ2-3	many	TGTGCCAGCAGCTTAGTTCTTGCCGAGGATACGCAGTATTTT	CASSLVLAEDTQYF
TRBV11-2	TRBD2	TRBJ2-7	many	TGTGCCAGCAGCTCGTCCTGGACTAGCGGTTCCAGCTCCTACGAGCAGTACTTC	CASSSSWTSGSSSYEQYF
TRBV11-2	.	TRBJ1-6	.	TGTGCCAGCAGCTCCTGGACTCCCGATTCACCCCTCCACTTT	CASSSWTPDSPLHF
TRBV20-1	.	TRBJ2-1	many	TGCAGTGCTAGAGGTCAGGGCGGACCTTACAATGAGCAGTTCTTC	CSARGQGGPYNEQFF
TRBV5-8	.	TRBJ1-1	.	TGTGCCAGCAGCCCGGATCTGACAGGCCTGAACACTGAAGCTTTCTTT	CASSPDLTGLNTEAFF
TRBV20-1	.	TRBJ1-1	.	TGCAGTGCTCGCCTGAACACTGAAGCTTTCTTT	CSARLNTEAFF
TRBV7-6	.	TRBJ2-3	many	TGTGCCAGCAGCTTAGGAGCGAACCGGGGGTCTCGGGATACGCAGTATTTT	CASSLGANRGSRDTQYF
TRBV5-1	.	TRBJ2-7	.	TGCGCCAGCAGCCTCGACGGGGCTGGCGACTGGGCTTTCTACGAGCAGTACTTC	CASSLDGAGDWAFYEQYF
TRBV5-1	.	TRBJ1-2	.	TGCGCCAGCAGCCCCACTCCACCGGTTCGAGACTACACCTTC	CASSPTPPVRDYTF
TRBV7-9	.	TRBJ2-6	few	TGTGCCAACAGCCTCCCAGGGCGGGGTGTCATCTCTGGGGCCAACGTCCTGACTTTC	CANSLPGRGVISGANVLTF
TRBV7-9	.	TRBJ2-7	many	TGTGCCAGCAGCCCCCCTGGACACGAGCAGTACTTC	CASSPPGHEQYF
TRBV18	.	TRBJ2-3	many	TGTGCCAGCTCACCACCGGTTCAGAGCACAGATACGCAGTATTTT	CASSPPVQSTDTQYF
TRBV11-1	.	TRBJ2-5	medium-sized	TGTGCCAGCAGCTTACTGGACAGCGACCAAGAGACCCAGTACTTC	CASSLLDSDQETQYF
TRBV11-2	TRBD2	TRBJ2-5	.	TGTGCCAGCAGCTTCCTAGCGGGCCAAGTCCAAGAGACCCAGTACTTC	CASSFLAGQVQETQYF
TRBV19	.	TRBJ1-2	many	TGTGCCAGTAGTCCCCTGGGGGAAAACTATGGCTACACCTTC	CASSPLGENYGYTF
TRBV30	.	TRBJ2-1	.	TGTGCCTGGTTAGGGGGCTCCTACAATGAGCAGTTCTTC	CAWLGGSYNEQFF
TRBV19	.	TRBJ1-5	many	TGTGCCAGTGGTAGGGGGGAAAGCAATCAGCCCCAGCATTTT	CASGRGESNQPQHF
TRBV12-3/TRBV12-4	.	TRBJ2-3	.	TGTGCCAGCAGTTTCCAGGGTATGGCAGATACGCAGTATTTT	CASSFQGMADTQYF
TRBV11-2	.	TRBJ2-7	.	TGTGCCAGCAGCTCGTTCAGACCGATAACCTACGAGCAGTACTTC	CASSSFRPITYEQYF
TRBV6-1	.	TRBJ1-4	many	TGTGCCAGCAGTCGAGGGGGTGTTAATGAAAAACTGTTTTTT	CASSRGGVNEKLFF
TRBV3-1	.	TRBJ1-5	few	TGTGCCAGCAGCCAAGGGGGTGGAGGGCAGCCCCAGCATTTT	CASSQGGGGQPQHF
TRBV2	.	TRBJ2-3	.	TGTGCCAGCACGACAAGCACAGATACGCAGTATTTT	CASTTSTDTQYF
TRBV18	.	TRBJ2-6	.	TGTGCCAGCTCCCCCGGCGACTCTGGGGCCAACGTCCTGACTTTC	CASSPGDSGANVLTF
TRBV10-2	.	TRBJ2-7	.	TGCGCCAGCGCTACTAGCTCCTACGAGCAGTACTTC	CASATSSYEQYF
TRBV19	TRBD2	TRBJ2-7	.	TGTGCCAGTTCATCGAGGTCGGCGGGAGGAACCACTGAGCAGTACTTC	CASSSRSAGGTTEQYF
TRBV11-2	TRBD2	TRBJ2-2	few	TGTGCCAGTCCACCGGGACTAAACACCGGGGAGCTGTTTTTT	CASPPGLNTGELFF
TRBV21-1	.	TRBJ2-7	many	TGTGCCAGCAGCAAAGAGGGAGGGGACAGCACCCCCTACGAGCAGTACTTC	CASSKEGGDSTPYEQYF
TRBV29-1	.	TRBJ2-1	few	TGCAGCGTTGGACTACGCTACAATGAGCAGTTCTTC	CSVGLRYNEQFF
TRBV6-1	.	TRBJ1-2	once	TGTGCCAGCAGGGCGATGGATGGCTACACCTTC	CASRAMDGYTF